This TCR beta chain was retrieved from a study of blood T cell repertoires in COVID-19. Study-wide context: Sites across the United States, Italy and Spain contributed samples from acute and convalescent COVID-19. PBMCs, B-cell-depleted T cells, or T cells were the source of the cDNA or gDNA that made up the material.

Original processing notes: Amplification of reference gene primers was used by the study to estimate nucleated cell counts. Repertoires were generated with immunoSEQ multiplex PCR, while TCRdb's copy carries only in-frame clones and drops some. V, J and clone size are taken as reported in that table, and D and trimming were inferred from the DNA itself. The table lists 120,000 or so clones, approximately 80% of them singletons. The sequenced sample was peripheral blood. The receptor was derived from a man in his fifties or sixties with acute or convalescent COVID-19.

This CDR3 is CASSKEYLRRIYGSGANVLTF. CDR3 sequence (DNA): TGTGCCAGCAGCAAAGAGTACCTACGCAGGATATATGGCTCTGGGGCCAACGTCCTGACTTTC. The rearrangement uses TRBV21-1 and TRBJ2-6; the table assigns TRBD1, which was not confirmed against the DNA. TRBV21-1 is a recognized pseudogene. The CDR3 covers 21 residues.